This T cell receptor (beta chain) was observed in a study of beta chain features in type 1 diabetes. Expressed TCRB transcripts were sequenced, since all the RNA that had been isolated was reverse transcribed. Generated by immunoSEQ multiplex PCR, the TCRdb table keeps only in-frame clones and is missing some. The table records over 700,000 clones, roughly 15% of them present only once. This clone occurred a few times. V lost 3 bases to trimming and J lost 2 bases, with 13 bases between them. This CDR3 is 15 amino acids long. CDR1 SGHRS and CDR2 YFSETQ come from the germline V gene. Sequenced material: naive CD4+ T cells from blood. The chain combines TRBV5-1 with TRBJ2-3; possibly TRBD1 or TRBD2 for D (5 bases each). The clonotype was recovered from a young woman in good health. CDR3 bases: TGCGCCAGCAGCTGGGGACGGGCTTTCACAGATACGCAGTATTTT. This translates into CASSWGRAFTDTQYF.